These T cell receptor beta chains were read from a single sample in a study of cytomegalovirus exposure and HLA in healthy donors. The assay was immunoSEQ multiplex PCR, and TCRdb's table has in-frame clones only and misses some. The table shows 100,000 to 150,000 clones, with roughly four fifths occurring only once. Sequenced: PBMCs. These TCRs come from a woman in her fifties or sixties in good health and CMV-seronegative. Both conserved end residues are part of each CDR3. D genes are given only for firm matches. For some rows the clone size is stated as once, few or many, or as a class when expanded; others skip it.

cdr3_nt | cdr3_aa | j_call | clone_size | d_call | v_call
TGTGCCAGTAGTATTAACACCCTCACAGATACGCAGTATTTT | CASSINTLTDTQYF | TRBJ2-3 | NA | NA | TRBV19
TGTGCCAGCAAAATCCAGGGACAGGGGGCGCGGGAGCAGTACTTC | CASKIQGQGAREQYF | TRBJ2-7 | few | TRBD1 | TRBV28
TGTGCTAGTGGTCGTCCGCCCAGGACAGATTATAGCAATCAGCCCCAGCATTTT | CASGRPPRTDYSNQPQHF | TRBJ1-5 | NA | NA | TRBV12-5
TGTGCCAGCAGCGCCCGCAGGACACCCTCTGGAAACACCATATATTTT | CASSARRTPSGNTIYF | TRBJ1-3 | NA | NA | TRBV9
TGTGCCAGCAGCTTTGGTGGGAGGGCCTCGTACGAGCAGTACTTC | CASSFGGRASYEQYF | TRBJ2-7 | NA | TRBD2 | TRBV7-2
TGTGCCATCAGTGAGTCCCGCGTGAACACTGAAGCTTTCTTT | CAISESRVNTEAFF | TRBJ1-1 | NA | NA | TRBV10-3
TGTGCCTGGGGGACAGGGGTCTTCTACGAGCAGTACTTC | CAWGTGVFYEQYF | TRBJ2-7 | NA | TRBD1 | TRBV30
TGTGCCATCAGCCGGGACAGGGAAGTGACCTATGGCTACACCTTC | CAISRDREVTYGYTF | TRBJ1-2 | NA | TRBD1 | TRBV10-3
TGTGCCAGTCGAGTAACCGGGACAGGGGGCGCCGGTGGAAACACCATATATTTT | CASRVTGTGGAGGNTIYF | TRBJ1-3 | NA | TRBD1 | TRBV19
TGTGCCAGCAGCCGTGGGACAGGTAACGCCGGGAAACTGTTTTTT | CASSRGTGNAGKLFF | TRBJ1-4 | NA | TRBD1 | TRBV14
TGTGCCAGCAGCGACCGGGGACGGGGGAAGGCTGAAGCTTTCTTT | CASSDRGRGKAEAFF | TRBJ1-1 | few | NA | TRBV6-5
TGTGCCAGCAGCGGGGCCGGGACAGGGTCATACGAGCAGTACTTC | CASSGAGTGSYEQYF | TRBJ2-7 | NA | TRBD1 | TRBV7-9
TGTGCCAGCAGCACCCCCAGGAACACTGAAGCTTTCTTT | CASSTPRNTEAFF | TRBJ1-1 | NA | NA | TRBV7-2
TGTGCCACCAGCAGAGCTAGCGGGAGCCCAGATACGCAGTATTTT | CATSRASGSPDTQYF | TRBJ2-3 | once | TRBD2 | TRBV15
TGTGCCAGCAGCCCAATGCCCCTCCCGGGACAGGGGAACTACGAGCAGTACTTC | CASSPMPLPGQGNYEQYF | TRBJ2-7 | few | TRBD1 | TRBV27
TGTGCCACCCGCCGAGAGGGCAACTATGGCTACACCTTC | CATRREGNYGYTF | TRBJ1-2 | NA | NA | TRBV15
TGCGCCAGCAGCTTGACAGCGGATAACTATGGCTACACCTTC | CASSLTADNYGYTF | TRBJ1-2 | NA | NA | TRBV5-1
TGTGCCAGCTCACCGCAGGGACAGGGGGTCAATGAAAAACTGTTTTTT | CASSPQGQGVNEKLFF | TRBJ1-4 | NA | TRBD1 | TRBV18
TGTGCCAGCTCGCGGCCCAGGGCGGTCGAGCAGTACTTC | CASSRPRAVEQYF | TRBJ2-7 | NA | NA | TRBV6-5
TGTGCCAGCTCCACTGGAGGGGCCCTCACTGAAGCTTTCTTT | CASSTGGALTEAFF | TRBJ1-1 | NA | NA | TRBV6-5
TGTGCCAGTAGTTCGGACAGGATCTATGGCTACACCTTC | CASSSDRIYGYTF | TRBJ1-2 | NA | TRBD1 | TRBV19
TGTGCCAGTAGTATTCGGGAAAAACTGTTTTTT | CASSIREKLFF | TRBJ1-4 | NA | NA | TRBV19
TGTGCCAGCAGCTGGGACAGGGGGAAGACTGAAGCTTTCTTT | CASSWDRGKTEAFF | TRBJ1-1 | NA | TRBD1 | TRBV7-8
TGTGCCAGCAGTTTAGGGGGGGCGGACTATGGCTACACCTTC | CASSLGGADYGYTF | TRBJ1-2 | NA | NA | TRBV28
TGTGCCAGCAGCCGAAGAGGGAAGGCCGGGGAGACCCAGTACTTC | CASSRRGKAGETQYF | TRBJ2-5 | NA | NA | TRBV6-5
TGTGCCAGCAGCGTGCAGGGTACGACCTACGAGCAGTACTTC | CASSVQGTTYEQYF | TRBJ2-7 | NA | NA | TRBV9
TGTGCCATCAGTGGTACTAGTCCCTCTGGGGCCAACGTCCTGACTTTC | CAISGTSPSGANVLTF | TRBJ2-6 | NA | NA | TRBV10-3
TGTGCCAGCAGCGTTGACAGGGTATACAATGAGCAGTTCTTC | CASSVDRVYNEQFF | TRBJ2-1 | NA | TRBD1 | TRBV9
TGTGCCAGCTACCCGACAGGCCGGGGAACCTATGGCTACACCTTC | CASYPTGRGTYGYTF | TRBJ1-2 | NA | NA | TRBV6-1
TGCGCCAGCACCTTCGAGCCGGGAGGCTATGGCTACACCTTC | CASTFEPGGYGYTF | TRBJ1-2 | NA | NA | TRBV5-1
TGTGCCAGCAGCTTATCCCACAGGACTGAAGCTTTCTTT | CASSLSHRTEAFF | TRBJ1-1 | NA | NA | TRBV7-9
TGTGCCAGCAGTAGGACTAGCGGGAACCTCAACGAGCAGTACTTC | CASSRTSGNLNEQYF | TRBJ2-7 | NA | TRBD2 | TRBV28
TGTGCCTGGAGTGCGGGCAGGGCAAATGAGCAGTTCTTC | CAWSAGRANEQFF | TRBJ2-1 | NA | NA | TRBV30
TGTGCCAGCAGCGTAACGGGGACAGGGGGTAATCGTGGCGAAAAACTGTTTTTT | CASSVTGTGGNRGEKLFF | TRBJ1-4 | NA | TRBD1 | TRBV9
TGTGCCAGCAGCGTTGGAGCGGGATGGGGCTACGAGCAGTACTTC | CASSVGAGWGYEQYF | TRBJ2-7 | NA | TRBD2 | TRBV9
TGTGCCAGCAGTCCGGGGATCCAGCGCTGGGAAGCTTTCTTT | CASSPGIQRWEAFF | TRBJ1-1 | NA | NA | TRBV6-5
TGCAGCGTTGGCAGGGGGACCGGGGAGCTGTTTTTT | CSVGRGTGELFF | TRBJ2-2 | NA | TRBD1 | TRBV29-1
TGTGCCAGCTCTCAAGCGGCTTCGACTTACAATGAGCAGTTCTTC | CASSQAASTYNEQFF | TRBJ2-1 | few | NA | TRBV19
TGTTCCAGCAGCGCAGTGGACTTTGGCTACACCTTC | CSSSAVDFGYTF | TRBJ1-2 | NA | NA | TRBV7-9
TGTGCCAGCAGTTTAGGGATGACAGGGGGCCAAGAGACCCAGTACTTC | CASSLGMTGGQETQYF | TRBJ2-5 | NA | TRBD1 | TRBV28
TGCGCCAGCAGCTTGGACACCCTCATGAACACTGAAGCTTTCTTT | CASSLDTLMNTEAFF | TRBJ1-1 | NA | NA | TRBV5-1
TGTGCCTGGAGTGCGGATAGCAATCAGCCCCAGAATTTT | CAWSADSNQPQNF | TRBJ1-5 | NA | NA | TRBV30
TGTGCCAGCAGCCCCCCAGGGATGAACTATGGCTACACCTTC | CASSPPGMNYGYTF | TRBJ1-2 | NA | NA | TRBV5-4
TGTGCCAGCAGCTCTACCGGGACTAAGAACACTGAAGCTTTCTTT | CASSSTGTKNTEAFF | TRBJ1-1 | NA | NA | TRBV7-9
TGCGCCAGCAGCTTGAGCAGAGGGGGCTTAGGCTATGGCTACACCTTC | CASSLSRGGLGYGYTF | TRBJ1-2 | NA | TRBD1 | TRBV5-1
TGTGCCAGCAGTCCCATTGACGGGAGGACCTACGAGCAGTACTTC | CASSPIDGRTYEQYF | TRBJ2-7 | once | TRBD2 | TRBV28